The 27 T cell receptor beta chains below come from one sample, sequenced in a study of T cell changes during pregnancy in multiple sclerosis. Method: immunoSEQ multiplex PCR; TCRdb's copy keeps in-frame clones and lacks some. The table records some 42,000 clones, approximately 90% of them present only once. The sample in question was CD4+ T cells from peripheral blood mononuclear cells, obtained after pregnancy. The receptor set was obtained from a female donor with multiple sclerosis, enrolled in a pregnancy study.

The J gene is TRBJ2-7, the V gene TRBV5-6, with 12 positions matching TRBD2. V dropped 3 bases and J dropped 0; count of bases not matched to a gene: 4. CDR3 length: 16 amino acids. The germline gives CDR1 SGHDT, CDR2 YYEEEE. Here the CDR3 reads CASSSILAGGSYEQYF. CDR3 sequence (DNA): TGTGCCAGCAGCTCTATACTAGCGGGGGGCTCCTACGAGCAGTACTTC. Full variable domain (outside the CDR3, taken from reference TRBV5-6 and TRBJ2-7): DAGVTQSPTHLIKTRGQQVTLRCSPKSGHDTVSWYQQALGQGPQFIFQYYEEEERQRGNFPDRFSGHQFPNYSSELNVNALLLGDSALYLCASSSILAGGSYEQYFGPGTRLTVT.

The rearrangement links TRBV5-1 to TRBJ1-1; D is uncertain. Trimming took off 4 bases at V and 3 bases at J, with 16 bases between the two ends. The CDR3 totals 15 residues. Per germline, CDR1 SGHRS and CDR2 YFSETQ. Written as DNA, the CDR3 is TGCGCCAGCAGCCCTCTTGGGCCTTCTGACACTGAAGCTTTCTTT. Amino acids: CASSPLGPSDTEAFF.

DNA for the CDR3: TGTGCCAGCGTTGGAGCGGGGACAGGGCTTTCACCCCTCCACTTT. This encodes CASVGAGTGLSPLHF. The gene calls are TRBV2 and TRBJ1-6; TRBD1 agrees at 9 bases. The CDR3 extends over 15 amino acids. The germline CDR1 and CDR2 sequences are SNHLY and FYNNEI. The J segment lost 9 bases and the V segment lost 8 bases, leaving 11 bases of the junction unmatched.

V usage is TRBV5-1 and J usage is TRBJ2-3; 7 nucleotides line up with TRBD2. Unmatched junction bases numbered 14, after V lost 2 bases and J lost 2 bases. The germline V gene encodes CDR1 SGHRS and CDR2 YFSETQ. This CDR3 contains 18 residues. DNA for the CDR3: TGCGCCAGCAGCTTAGCCCGCGGGGGTAGCCCCAACACAGATACGCAGTATTTT. Translation: CASSLARGGSPNTDTQYF.

Points on this clone: At one of its ends the junction is not consistent with the germline gene, which may arise from a read error. J is TRBJ2-1 and V is TRBV7-7; D unclear. Germline V gene sequence: CDR1 SSHAT, CDR2 FNYEAQ (reference sequence). CDR3 length: 16 amino acids. CDR3 DNA: TGTGCTAGCAGCTTTGGCCCTTCTAGCTCCTACAATGAGCAGTTCTTC. This translates into CASSFGPSSSYNEQFF.

The chain recombines TRBV29-1 with TRBJ1-3, with TRBD1 matching over 7 bases. Trimming at V came to 1 base and at J to 4 bases, leaving 1 base not matched to a gene. This CDR3 region has 13 residues. CDR1 is SQVTM, CDR2 ANQGSEA, per germline. The CDR3 spells CSVEVTGGNTIYF. In DNA, the CDR3 is TGCAGCGTTGAAGTGACAGGGGGAAACACCATATATTTT. The complete variable domain, with remaining parts taken from reference TRBV29-1 and TRBJ1-3, reads SAVISQKPSRDICQRGTSLTIQCQVDSQVTMMFWYRQQPGQSLTLIATANQGSEATYESGFVIDKFPISRPNLTFSTLTVSNMSPEDSSIYLCSVEVTGGNTIYFGEGSWLTVV.

The J gene is TRBJ2-3, the V gene TRBV7-2; D possibly corresponds to TRBD1 (6 bases). Germline V gives CDR1 SGHTA, CDR2 FQGNSA. CDR3 size: 17 residues. The ends were cut back, 2 bases at V and 0 bases at J, with 15 bases in the middle. The CDR3 protein is CASSLLGHLRSTDTQYF. CDR3 in DNA: TGTGCCAGCAGCTTATTGGGACACCTCAGGAGCACAGATACGCAGTATTTT.

The J gene is TRBJ1-1, the V gene TRBV2; 7 bases are a match to TRBD1. With 5 bases clipped from V and 3 bases from J, the junction kept 9 bases outside the gene matches. Per germline, CDR1 SNHLY and CDR2 FYNNEI. This CDR3 has 15 amino acids. CDR3 DNA: TGTGCCAGCAGTCTATCCCCTACAGGGGACACTGAAGCTTTCTTT. Protein: CASSLSPTGDTEAFF.

V usage is TRBV4-1 and J usage is TRBJ1-1, with D possibly TRBD1 on 6 matching bases. This CDR3 spans 15 amino acids. V dropped 4 bases and J dropped 3 bases, with 15 bases sitting between them. CDR1 and CDR2 (germline): MGHRA, YSYEKL. The CDR3 spells CASSPIGQWDTEAFF. The CDR3 DNA reads as TGCGCCAGCAGCCCCATCGGACAGTGGGACACTGAAGCTTTCTTT.

CDR3 amino acids: CAISVDRDSDYTF. The CDR3 bases are TGTGCCATCAGTGTAGACAGGGATTCGGACTACACCTTC. The chain uses TRBV10-3 and TRBJ1-2; 7 bases map to TRBD1. Trimming took 4 bases from V and 10 from J; bases not matched to a gene: 9. The germline V gene has CDR1 ENHRY and CDR2 SYGVKD. CDR3 length equals 13 residues.

The chain uses TRBV5-1 and TRBJ1-6, with 8 bases identical to TRBD1. The CDR3 is made up of 16 amino acids. The trim removed 4 bases at V and 1 base at J, leaving 4 bases unmatched. The germline V gene encodes CDR1 SGHRS and CDR2 YFSETQ. DNA of the CDR3: TGCGCCAGCAGCGCGCAGGGGGCTTCCTATAATTCACCCCTCCACTTT. Its protein is CASSAQGASYNSPLHF.

This clone was counted only a few times. The V and J genes are TRBV19 and TRBJ1-6, with 8 nucleotides matching TRBD1. Germline assignment: CDR1 LNHDA and CDR2 SQIVND (reference sequence). With 5 bases clipped from V and 6 bases from J, the junction kept 6 bases outside the gene matches. The CDR3 loop spans 15 amino acids. The CDR3 is CASSSGTGTNSPLHF. In nucleotides, the CDR3 is TGTGCCAGTAGTTCAGGGACAGGCACTAATTCACCCCTCCACTTT.

J is TRBJ2-5 and V is TRBV5-1, with D unclear. Between the trimmed V and J ends, which lost 3 bases and 1 base, there was a span of 7 bases. CDR3 length: 13 residues. CDR1 is SGHRS, CDR2 YFSETQ, per germline. The CDR3: CASSWLAQETQYF. DNA for the CDR3: TGCGCCAGCAGCTGGTTAGCCCAAGAGACCCAGTACTTC.

This clone was picked up one time. The chain has TRBV9 and TRBJ2-5; 7 nucleotides agree with TRBD1. The CDR3 has 16 amino acids. The germline gives CDR1 SGDLS, CDR2 YYNGEE. V was pared by 0 bases and J by 5 bases, with 10 bases of the junction left unmatched. CDR3 coding DNA: TGTGCCAGCAGCGTAGCCCCGACAGGGTACGGGGAGACCCAGTACTTC. It translates to CASSVAPTGYGETQYF.

This clone was found a few times. The rearrangement uses TRBV11-2 and TRBJ2-2; D call uncertain. The CDR3 is made up of 12 amino acids. With 0 bases removed from V and 7 bases from J, the gap between germline ends came to 3 bases. Looked up from germline, CDR1 is SGHAT and CDR2 is FQNNGV. CDR3 nucleotide sequence: TGTGCCAGCAGCTTAGAACTCGGGGAGCTGTTTTTT. It encodes CASSLELGELFF.

The chain has TRBV4-2 and TRBJ2-1; no clear D. Trimming removed 0 bases from V and 4 bases from J, with 7 bases in between. This CDR3 spans 14 amino acids. Germline V gives CDR1 LGHNA, CDR2 YNFKEQ. This chain's CDR3 is CASSQDLTYNEQFF. In DNA, the CDR3 is TGTGCCAGCAGCCAAGATCTTACTTACAATGAGCAGTTCTTC.

The chain couples TRBV6-6 to TRBJ1-5; D possibly corresponds to TRBD1 (6 bases). The germline gives CDR1 MNHNY, CDR2 SVGAGI (reference sequence). The CDR3 consists of 16 residues. The ends were cut back, 6 bases at V and 2 bases at J, with 17 bases in the middle. The CDR3 loop reads CASSGAGGFGNQPQHF. For the CDR3, the DNA is TGTGCCAGCAGCGGGGCGGGGGGCTTTGGCAATCAGCCCCAGCATTTT.

The chain combines TRBV6-5 with TRBJ2-7; 8 nucleotides match TRBD1. Germline V gives CDR1 MNHEY, CDR2 SVGAGI. The CDR3 covers 14 residues. Trimming took 6 bases from V and 6 from J; bases not matched to a gene: 10. The CDR3 sequence: CASRRTGRMGEQYF. The CDR3 DNA sequence: TGTGCCAGCAGGCGGACAGGGCGGATGGGCGAGCAGTACTTC.

V is TRBV5-1 and J is TRBJ2-5, with 8 nucleotides matching TRBD1. The CDR3 is 15 amino acids. The germline CDR1 and CDR2 sequences are SGHRS and YFSETQ. With 0 bases clipped from V and 8 bases from J, the junction kept 9 bases outside the gene matches. The DNA of the CDR3 is TGCGCCAGCAGCTTGGCTAGATCCGGGACAGGTACCCAGTACTTC. Its translation: CASSLARSGTGTQYF. Supplemented by reference TRBV5-1 and TRBJ2-5, the full variable domain reads KAGVTQTPRYLIKTRGQQVTLSCSPISGHRSVSWYQQTPGQGLQFLFEYFSETQRNKGNFPGRFSGRQFSNSRSEMNVSTLELGDSALYLCASSLARSGTGTQYFGPGTRLLVL.

J is TRBJ2-3 and V is TRBV28; 9 nucleotides align to TRBD1. Germline trimming cut 4 bases from V and 2 bases from J; bases unmatched to any gene: 1. CDR1 and CDR2 from the germline V gene are MDHEN and SYDVKM. The CDR3 loop spans 14 amino acids. CDR3 in DNA: TGTGCCAGCAGTTGGACAGGGGCCACAGATACGCAGTATTTT. It yields the protein CASSWTGATDTQYF.

The gene calls are TRBV7-2 and TRBJ2-3; tentative D call: TRBD2 (5 bases). Trimming removed 8 bases from V and 1 base from J, with 10 bases in between. Germline V gene sequence: CDR1 SGHTA, CDR2 FQGNSA. CDR3 length: 13 residues. The CDR3 sequence is CASGRGGTDTQYF. CDR3 bases: TGTGCCAGCGGACGGGGAGGCACAGATACGCAGTATTTT.

This clone was counted only a few times. The rearrangement links TRBV5-1 to TRBJ2-3; 7 bases are a match to TRBD2. V gave up 7 bases and J gave up 4 bases; unmatched junction bases: 9. CDR1 and CDR2 (germline): SGHRS, YFSETQ. This CDR3 is 14 amino acids long. The DNA of the CDR3 is TGCGCCAGCGGGGACGGGGGGTCGGCAGATACGCAGTATTTT. Its translation is CASGDGGSADTQYF. Full variable domain (missing parts from reference TRBV5-1 and TRBJ2-3): KAGVTQTPRYLIKTRGQQVTLSCSPISGHRSVSWYQQTPGQGLQFLFEYFSETQRNKGNFPGRFSGRQFSNSRSEMNVSTLELGDSALYLCASGDGGSADTQYFGPGTRLTVL.

The rearrangement uses TRBV6-1 and TRBJ2-4; D is possibly TRBD1 (5 bases). Per the germline V gene, CDR1 is MNHNS and CDR2 is SASEGT. This CDR3 is 14 amino acids long. V was trimmed by 4 bases and J by 7 bases, leaving 14 bases between them. CDR3 DNA: TGTGCCAGCAGTGTTGGGCCTACAGGCAACATTCAGTACTTC. Its translation is CASSVGPTGNIQYF.

The J gene is TRBJ2-1, the V gene TRBV7-2, with D perhaps matching TRBD2 (5 bases). V lost 11 bases and J lost 5, with 16 bases in between. The CDR3 contains 13 residues. Germline CDR1 is SGHTA and CDR2 is FQGNSA. This CDR3 is CADGVLRDNEQFF. CDR3 nucleotide sequence: TGTGCCGACGGGGTTCTTCGGGACAATGAGCAGTTCTTC.

This rearrangement joins TRBV7-2 to TRBJ1-5; 7 bases match TRBD1. The CDR3 consists of 13 residues. Germline CDR1 SGHTA, CDR2 FQGNSA. V trimming: 5 bases; J trimming: 7 bases; junction bases outside the gene matches: 5. The CDR3 reads CASSLPGGQPQHF. The CDR3 DNA reads as TGTGCCAGCAGCCTACCAGGGGGGCAGCCCCAGCATTTT.

The chain employs TRBV9 and TRBJ2-7, with 8 nucleotides matching TRBD2. Germline CDR1 SGDLS, CDR2 YYNGEE. The CDR3 has 15 residues. J gave up 4 bases and V 0 bases, and 6 bases lay outside the gene matches. CDR3 in amino acids: CASSVVSSGTYEQYF. The DNA of the CDR3 is TGTGCCAGCAGCGTAGTCAGTAGCGGGACATACGAGCAGTACTTC.

V is TRBV21-1 and J is TRBJ2-5; the table's D call, TRBD2, has no DNA check behind it. TRBV21-1 is a known pseudogene. The CDR3 is 15 amino acids. The CDR3 region has the DNA TGTGCCAGCAGCGAGGCCTTGCGGCCCCAAGAGACCCAGTACTTC. Protein: CASSEALRPQETQYF.